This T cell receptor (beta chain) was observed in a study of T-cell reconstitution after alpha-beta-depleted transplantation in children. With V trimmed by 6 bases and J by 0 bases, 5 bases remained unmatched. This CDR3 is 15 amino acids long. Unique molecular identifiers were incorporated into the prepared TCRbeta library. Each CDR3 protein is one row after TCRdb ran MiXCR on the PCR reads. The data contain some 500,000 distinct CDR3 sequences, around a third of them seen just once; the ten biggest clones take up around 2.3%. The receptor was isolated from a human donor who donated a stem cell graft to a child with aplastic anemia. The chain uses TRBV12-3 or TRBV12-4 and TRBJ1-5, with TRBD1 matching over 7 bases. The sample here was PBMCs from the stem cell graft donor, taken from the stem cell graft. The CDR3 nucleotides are TGTGCCAGCAGCTCCAGGGGGAATAGCAATCAGCCCCAGCATTTT. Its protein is CASSSRGNSNQPQHF.